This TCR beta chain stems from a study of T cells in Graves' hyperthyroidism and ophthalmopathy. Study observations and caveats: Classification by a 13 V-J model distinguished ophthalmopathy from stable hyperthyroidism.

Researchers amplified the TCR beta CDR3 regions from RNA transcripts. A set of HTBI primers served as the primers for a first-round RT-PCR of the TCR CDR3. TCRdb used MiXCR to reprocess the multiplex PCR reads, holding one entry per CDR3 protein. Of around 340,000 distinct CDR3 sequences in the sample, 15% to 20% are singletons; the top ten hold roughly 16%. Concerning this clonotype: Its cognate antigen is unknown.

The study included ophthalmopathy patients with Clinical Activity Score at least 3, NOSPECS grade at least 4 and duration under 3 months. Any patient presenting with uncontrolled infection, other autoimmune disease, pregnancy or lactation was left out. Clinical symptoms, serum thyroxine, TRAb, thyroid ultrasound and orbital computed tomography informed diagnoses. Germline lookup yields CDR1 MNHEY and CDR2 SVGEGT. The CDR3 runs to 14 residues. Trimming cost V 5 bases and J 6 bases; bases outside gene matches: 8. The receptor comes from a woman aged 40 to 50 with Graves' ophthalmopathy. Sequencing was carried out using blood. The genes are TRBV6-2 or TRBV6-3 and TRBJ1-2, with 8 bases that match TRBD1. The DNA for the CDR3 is TGTGCCAGCAGTGCGTGGACAGGGCTGGATGGCTACACCTTC. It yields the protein CASSAWTGLDGYTF.